The 5 T cell receptor beta chains below all came from one sample that was sequenced in a study of OX40 agonist ivuxolimab in advanced cancers. The library was made by the immunoSEQ multiplex PCR assay. TCRdb mirrors the immuneACCESS table, restricted to in-frame sequences. Some clones are absent from its copies; in checked studies, under half trace to an unresolved V gene, and the reason for the others is unknown. For this sample there are under 40,000 clones; roughly four fifths appear just once. 20% to 25% of the sample is held by the ten biggest clonotypes. Sequenced material: CD4+ or CD8+ T cells sorted from blood, taken in a trial of the OX40 agonist ivuxolimab. Source of these receptors: an adult with an advanced solid tumor such as melanoma, head and neck, liver or kidney cancer.

The genes are TRBV27 and TRBJ2-6; no definite D call. Deletions cut 5 bases from V and 5 bases from J, with 7 bases between. The CDR3 contains 13 residues. The V gene's germline CDR1 is MNHEY and CDR2 SMNVEV (reference sequence). The CDR3 sequence: CASSLRWANVLTF. The CDR3 coding sequence is TGTGCCAGCAGTCTTCGCTGGGCCAACGTCCTGACTTTC.

The V and J genes are TRBV5-1 and TRBJ1-2, with 8 positions matching TRBD1. Unmatched junction bases numbered 9, after V lost 7 bases and J lost 7 bases. Germline assignment: CDR1 SGHRS and CDR2 YFSETQ. CDR3 length: 13 residues. CDR3 nucleotides: TGCGCCAGCCGTCCCAGGGGGCAGGGTGGCTACACCTTC. It codes for CASRPRGQGGYTF. The complete variable domain, with remaining parts taken from reference TRBV5-1 and TRBJ1-2, reads KAGVTQTPRYLIKTRGQQVTLSCSPISGHRSVSWYQQTPGQGLQFLFEYFSETQRNKGNFPGRFSGRQFSNSRSEMNVSTLELGDSALYLCASRPRGQGGYTFGSGTRLTVV.

CDR3 loop: CASRQQGGTEAFF. CDR3 sequence (DNA): TGTGCCAGCAGGCAACAGGGGGGGACTGAAGCTTTCTTT. The chain combines TRBV2 with TRBJ1-1; 8 bases are a match to TRBD1. With 6 bases clipped from V and 5 bases from J, the junction kept 5 bases outside the gene matches. The CDR3 spans 13 residues. Per the germline V gene, CDR1 is SNHLY and CDR2 is FYNNEI.

The V and J genes are TRBV2 and TRBJ1-1; tentatively, D is TRBD1 (5 bases). CDR1 and CDR2 (germline): SNHLY, FYNNEI. This CDR3 region has 14 residues. Trimming left V 5 bases short and J 3 bases short, with 13 bases between. CDR3 nucleotide sequence: TGTGCCAGCAGTAGGGACGGGGAGGACACTGAAGCTTTCTTT. This translates into CASSRDGEDTEAFF.

This chain joins TRBV6-4 and TRBJ2-3; perhaps TRBD1 as D (6 bases). This CDR3 is 13 amino acids long. Germline values: CDR1 MRHNA, CDR2 SNTAGT. Trimming pared 3 bases from V and 5 bases from J, leaving 9 bases between. CDR3 in amino acids: CASSEQGGDTQYF. In nucleotides, the CDR3 is TGTGCCAGCAGTGAACAGGGCGGAGATACGCAGTATTTT.